This T cell receptor (beta chain) was recovered during a study of blood T cell repertoires in COVID-19. Study summary: Acute and convalescent COVID-19 samples came from the United States, Italy and Spain. PBMCs, B-cell-depleted T cells, or T cells provided the cDNA or gDNA that made up the material.

In the authors' workflow: Amplification of reference gene primers was used by the study to estimate nucleated cell counts. Generated by immunoSEQ multiplex PCR, the TCRdb table keeps only in-frame clones and is missing some. The V and J calls and clone size were taken over from that table, and D and trimming were inferred from the DNA. Of fewer than 200,000 clones detected, approximately 91% appear once; the ten largest clones hold approximately 5%. Enrolment of Seattle patients took place during active infection, and they were followed longitudinally. The length of the CDR3 is 14 residues. Looked up from germline, CDR1 is SGHTA and CDR2 is FQGTGA. J gave up 10 bases and V 3 bases, and 6 bases lay outside the gene matches.

The sequenced sample was peripheral blood. The clonotype originates from a young man with COVID-19, enrolled during active disease. This rearrangement joins TRBV7-3 to TRBJ2-2; 9 nucleotides line up with TRBD1. The CDR3 DNA sequence: TGTGCCAGCAGCTTCGACAGGGGGACCCCGGAGCTGTTTTTT. Protein product: CASSFDRGTPELFF.